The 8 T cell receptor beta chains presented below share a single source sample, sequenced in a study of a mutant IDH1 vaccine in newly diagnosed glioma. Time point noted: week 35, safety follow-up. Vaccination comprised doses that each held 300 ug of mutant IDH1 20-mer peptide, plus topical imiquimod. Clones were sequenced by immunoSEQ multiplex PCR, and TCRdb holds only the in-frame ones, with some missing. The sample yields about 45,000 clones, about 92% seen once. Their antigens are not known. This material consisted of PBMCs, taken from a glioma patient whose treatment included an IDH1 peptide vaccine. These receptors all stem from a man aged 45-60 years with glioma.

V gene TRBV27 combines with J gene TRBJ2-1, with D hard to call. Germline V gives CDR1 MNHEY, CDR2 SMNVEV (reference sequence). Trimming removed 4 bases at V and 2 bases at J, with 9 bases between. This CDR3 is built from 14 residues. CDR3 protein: CASSSLAPYNEQFF. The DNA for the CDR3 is TGTGCCAGCAGTTCCCTCGCCCCCTACAATGAGCAGTTCTTC.

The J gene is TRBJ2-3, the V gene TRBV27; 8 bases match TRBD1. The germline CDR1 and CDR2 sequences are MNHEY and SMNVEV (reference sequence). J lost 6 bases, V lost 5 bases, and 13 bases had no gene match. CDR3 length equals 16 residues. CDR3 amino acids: CASSIQGAGAYDTQYF. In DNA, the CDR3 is TGTGCCAGCAGTATCCAGGGGGCTGGGGCGTACGATACGCAGTATTTT.

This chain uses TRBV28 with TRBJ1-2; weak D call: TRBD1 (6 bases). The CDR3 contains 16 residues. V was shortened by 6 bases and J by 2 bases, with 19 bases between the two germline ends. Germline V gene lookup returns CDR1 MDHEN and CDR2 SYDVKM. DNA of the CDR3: TGTGCCAGCAGGATGGTGACAGGCCGAGGGAACTATGGCTACACCTTC. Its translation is CASRMVTGRGNYGYTF.

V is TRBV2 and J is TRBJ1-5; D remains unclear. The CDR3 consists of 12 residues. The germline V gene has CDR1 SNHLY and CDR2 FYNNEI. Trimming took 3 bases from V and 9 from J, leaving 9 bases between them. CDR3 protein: CASSDSLGPQHF. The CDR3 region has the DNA TGTGCCAGCAGTGATTCCTTGGGGCCCCAGCATTTT.

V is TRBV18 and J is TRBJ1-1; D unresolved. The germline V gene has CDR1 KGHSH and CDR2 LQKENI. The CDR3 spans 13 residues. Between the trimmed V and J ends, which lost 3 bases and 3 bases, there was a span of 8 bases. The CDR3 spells CASSPIIDTEAFF. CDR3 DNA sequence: TGTGCCAGCTCACCCATAATAGACACTGAAGCTTTCTTT. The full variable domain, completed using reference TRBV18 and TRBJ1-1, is NAGVMQNPRHLVRRRGQEARLRCSPMKGHSHVYWYRQLPEEGLKFMVYLQKENIIDESGMPKERFSAEFPKEGPSILRIQQVVRGDSAAYFCASSPIIDTEAFFGQGTRLTVV.

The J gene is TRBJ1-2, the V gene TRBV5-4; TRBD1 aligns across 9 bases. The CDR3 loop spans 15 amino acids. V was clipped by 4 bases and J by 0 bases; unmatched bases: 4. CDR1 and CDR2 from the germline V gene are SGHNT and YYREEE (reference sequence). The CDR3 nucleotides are TGTGCCAGCAGCAGGACAGGGGCTACTAACTATGGCTACACCTTC. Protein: CASSRTGATNYGYTF.

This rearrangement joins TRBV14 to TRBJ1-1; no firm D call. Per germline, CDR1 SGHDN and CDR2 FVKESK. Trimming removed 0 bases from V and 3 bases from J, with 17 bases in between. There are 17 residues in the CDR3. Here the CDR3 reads CASSQEAIYTRDTEAFF. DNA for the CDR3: TGTGCCAGCAGCCAAGAAGCAATATACACGAGAGACACTGAAGCTTTCTTT.

The CDR3 protein is CAISAGGLAYEQFF. CDR3 sequence (DNA): TGTGCCATCAGTGCGGGGGGACTAGCATATGAGCAGTTCTTC. The rearrangement uses TRBV10-3 and TRBJ2-1; TRBD2 matches 9 bases. Trimming removed 4 bases from V and 8 bases from J; junction bases left unmatched: 6. The V gene's germline CDR1 is ENHRY and CDR2 SYGVKD. The CDR3 loop spans 14 amino acids.